The rows below give T cell receptor beta chains drawn from one sample of a study of Graves' ophthalmopathy and Graves' hyperthyroidism. One entry per CDR3 protein, called by TCRdb with MiXCR from the multiplex PCR reads. The sample records 20,000 to 30,000 distinct CDR3 sequences, 48% being singletons. Sample: peripheral blood. Receptor source: an adult woman with stable Graves' hyperthyroidism. Both conserved end residues are part of each CDR3. D genes are given only for firm matches. Clone size, where shown, is once, few, many, or a class for clones that have expanded.

v_gene: TRBV5-1
j_gene: TRBJ2-5
d_gene: NA
abundance: many
len: 13
CDR3aa: CASSLIVAETQYF
CDR3nt: TGCGCCAGCAGCTTGATCGTGGCGGAGACCCAGTACTTC

v_gene: TRBV2
j_gene: TRBJ2-4
d_gene: TRBD2
abundance: once
len: 13
CDR3aa: CASSGSGMNIQYF
CDR3nt: TGTGCCAGCAGTGGTAGCGGGATGAACATTCAGTACTTC

v_gene: TRBV6-2/TRBV6-3
j_gene: TRBJ2-1
d_gene: NA
abundance: many
len: 12
CDR3aa: CASSVTGPDPFF
CDR3nt: TGTGCCAGCAGCGTCACCGGGCCAGATCCGTTCTTC

v_gene: TRBV5-1
j_gene: TRBJ2-2
d_gene: NA
abundance: NA
len: 14
CDR3aa: CASSLAEASGELFF
CDR3nt: TGCGCCAGCAGCTTGGCCGAGGCTAGCGGGGAGCTGTTTTTT

v_gene: TRBV6-5
j_gene: TRBJ1-1
d_gene: NA
abundance: NA
len: 11
CDR3aa: CASRPDSEAVF
CDR3nt: TGTGCCAGCAGACCAGACAGTGAAGCTGTCTTT

v_gene: TRBV7-9
j_gene: TRBJ2-7
d_gene: TRBD2
abundance: medium-sized
len: 18
CDR3aa: CASSLPTSGTTSSYEQYF
CDR3nt: TGTGCCAGCAGCTTACCTACTAGCGGGACTACGAGCTCCTACGAGCAGTACTTC

v_gene: TRBV9
j_gene: TRBJ2-3
d_gene: TRBD2
abundance: medium-sized
len: 15
CDR3aa: CASSLGLAATDTQYF
CDR3nt: TGTGCCAGCAGCCTGGGACTAGCGGCCACAGATACGCAGTATTTT

v_gene: TRBV28
j_gene: TRBJ2-3
d_gene: NA
abundance: many
len: 12
CDR3aa: CASSPPSMRQYF
CDR3nt: TGTGCCAGCAGCCCGCCTTCCATGAGGCAGTATTTT

v_gene: TRBV20-1
j_gene: TRBJ2-1
d_gene: TRBD2
abundance: few
len: 14
CDR3aa: CSATRLAGANEQFF
CDR3nt: TGCAGTGCTACACGACTAGCGGGAGCCAATGAGCAGTTCTTC

v_gene: TRBV2
j_gene: TRBJ2-5
d_gene: TRBD1
abundance: NA
len: 12
CDR3aa: CASSRTGGTQYF
CDR3nt: TGTGCCAGCAGTCGGACAGGCGGGACCCAGTACTTC

v_gene: TRBV10-3
j_gene: TRBJ2-3
d_gene: TRBD1
abundance: NA
len: 15
CDR3aa: CAIRMTGVPTDTQYF
CDR3nt: TGTGCCATCAGGATGACAGGGGTGCCAACAGATACGCAGTATTTT

v_gene: TRBV7-9
j_gene: TRBJ2-7
d_gene: TRBD2
abundance: many
len: 15
CDR3aa: CASSTKAGEASEQYF
CDR3nt: TGTGCCAGCAGTACTAAAGCGGGAGAGGCTTCCGAGCAGTACTTC

v_gene: TRBV2
j_gene: TRBJ2-5
d_gene: NA
abundance: NA
len: 16
CDR3aa: CASSEAHQGLQQTQYF
CDR3nt: TGTGCCAGCAGTGAAGCTCATCAGGGACTCCAGCAGACCCAGTACTTC

v_gene: TRBV20-1
j_gene: TRBJ2-7
d_gene: TRBD1
abundance: NA
len: 15
CDR3aa: CSARDTGTDFYEQYF
CDR3nt: TGCAGTGCTAGAGATACCGGGACAGATTTCTACGAGCAGTACTTC

v_gene: TRBV6-2/TRBV6-3
j_gene: TRBJ2-7
d_gene: NA
abundance: NA
len: 15
CDR3aa: CVSHKRGLHSYGQYF
CDR3nt: TGTGTCTCACATAAACGGGGTCTTCACTCCTACGGGCAGTACTTC

v_gene: TRBV7-9
j_gene: TRBJ2-3
d_gene: NA
abundance: medium-sized
len: 12
CDR3aa: CASSLAPDTQYF
CDR3nt: TGTGCCAGCAGCTTAGCCCCAGATACGCAGTATTTT

v_gene: TRBV4-1
j_gene: TRBJ1-5
d_gene: NA
abundance: NA
len: 14
CDR3aa: CASSRNREGQPQHF
CDR3nt: TGCGCCAGCAGCCGAAACAGGGAGGGTCAGCCCCAGCATTTT

v_gene: TRBV6-1
j_gene: TRBJ2-7
d_gene: TRBD2
abundance: many
len: 13
CDR3aa: CASREGGFGEQYF
CDR3nt: TGTGCCAGCAGGGAGGGAGGGTTCGGTGAGCAGTACTTC

v_gene: TRBV6-6
j_gene: TRBJ1-4
d_gene: NA
abundance: many
len: 17
CDR3aa: CASSLTLGEGPPIKLFF
CDR3nt: TGTGCCAGCAGCCTAACCCTCGGGGAGGGGCCACCGATAAAACTGTTTTTT

v_gene: TRBV20-1
j_gene: TRBJ2-1
d_gene: TRBD2
abundance: many
len: 15
CDR3aa: CSARERLAGDNEQFF
CDR3nt: TGCAGTGCTAGAGAAAGACTAGCGGGAGACAATGAGCAGTTCTTC

v_gene: TRBV20-1
j_gene: TRBJ1-1
d_gene: TRBD1
abundance: NA
len: 16
CDR3aa: CSARVRGRIPNTEAFF
CDR3nt: TGCAGTGCTAGAGTTAGGGGGCGAATACCGAACACTGAAGCTTTCTTT

v_gene: TRBV27
j_gene: TRBJ2-1
d_gene: TRBD2
abundance: many
len: 15
CDR3aa: CASSWGLALYNEQFF
CDR3nt: TGTGCCAGCAGCTGGGGACTAGCGCTCTACAATGAGCAGTTCTTC

v_gene: TRBV27
j_gene: TRBJ2-5
d_gene: NA
abundance: many
len: 13
CDR3aa: CASRPRLMETQYF
CDR3nt: TGTGCCAGCAGGCCCCGTTTAATGGAGACCCAGTACTTC

v_gene: TRBV6-4
j_gene: TRBJ2-5
d_gene: NA
abundance: NA
len: 15
CDR3aa: CASSDSGGSTETQYF
CDR3nt: TGTGCCAGCAGTGACTCGGGAGGAAGCACAGAGACCCAGTACTTC

v_gene: TRBV20-1
j_gene: TRBJ2-1
d_gene: NA
abundance: few
len: 14
CDR3aa: CSAMWWRSYNEQFF
CDR3nt: TGCAGTGCTATGTGGTGGAGATCCTACAATGAGCAGTTCTTC

v_gene: TRBV2
j_gene: TRBJ2-7
d_gene: NA
abundance: NA
len: 13
CDR3aa: CASSGGTIYEQYF
CDR3nt: TGTGCCAGCAGTGGTGGGACAATTTACGAGCAGTACTTC

v_gene: TRBV11-2
j_gene: TRBJ2-5
d_gene: TRBD2
abundance: many
len: 17
CDR3aa: CASSPRTSGSLGETQYF
CDR3nt: TGTGCCAGCAGCCCCAGGACTAGCGGGAGCTTGGGGGAGACCCAGTACTTC

v_gene: TRBV20-1
j_gene: TRBJ1-1
d_gene: NA
abundance: once
len: 11
CDR3aa: CRDSGSTEAFF
CDR3nt: TGCAGGGACAGCGGTTCCACTGAAGCTTTCTTT

v_gene: TRBV2
j_gene: TRBJ1-2
d_gene: NA
abundance: few
len: 16
CDR3aa: CASSEFEYARGYGYTF
CDR3nt: TGTGCCAGCAGTGAATTTGAGTACGCCAGGGGTTATGGCTACACCTTC

v_gene: TRBV6-6
j_gene: TRBJ2-7
d_gene: TRBD1
abundance: NA
len: 12
CDR3aa: CASSSTGGEQYF
CDR3nt: TGTGCCAGCAGTAGCACAGGGGGCGAGCAGTACTTC

v_gene: TRBV2
j_gene: TRBJ2-1
d_gene: TRBD2
abundance: NA
len: 13
CDR3aa: CAKSSGGSNEQFF
CDR3nt: TGTGCCAAAAGCAGCGGCGGGAGCAATGAGCAGTTCTTC

v_gene: TRBV6-5
j_gene: TRBJ1-2
d_gene: TRBD1
abundance: once
len: 15
CDR3aa: CASRPTRTGGDGYTF
CDR3nt: TGTGCCAGCAGACCGACTAGGACAGGAGGCGATGGCTACACCTTC

v_gene: TRBV27
j_gene: TRBJ2-7
d_gene: NA
abundance: many
len: 14
CDR3aa: CASSLSATAYEQYF
CDR3nt: TGTGCCAGCAGTTTATCGGCCACAGCCTACGAGCAGTACTTC

v_gene: TRBV30
j_gene: TRBJ2-1
d_gene: NA
abundance: many
len: 12
CDR3aa: CAWSVPGPEQFF
CDR3nt: TGTGCCTGGAGTGTACCCGGCCCGGAGCAGTTCTTC

v_gene: TRBV6-1
j_gene: TRBJ1-2
d_gene: TRBD1
abundance: many
len: 14
CDR3aa: CASSEQRTGTGYTF
CDR3nt: TGTGCCAGCAGTGAACAAAGGACAGGGACTGGCTACACCTTC

v_gene: TRBV20-1
j_gene: TRBJ2-7
d_gene: NA
abundance: medium-sized
len: 10
CDR3aa: CSALAYEQYF
CDR3nt: TGCAGTGCCTTAGCCTACGAGCAGTACTTC

v_gene: TRBV5-1
j_gene: TRBJ2-5
d_gene: NA
abundance: NA
len: 14
CDR3aa: CAGKQEAGGGTQYF
CDR3nt: TGCGCCGGCAAGCAAGAGGCAGGTGGGGGGACCCAGTACTTC

v_gene: TRBV5-1
j_gene: TRBJ2-5
d_gene: TRBD2
abundance: many
len: 17
CDR3aa: CASSLGGGTTSQETQYF
CDR3nt: TGCGCCAGCAGCTTGGGGGGGGGGACCACCTCCCAAGAGACCCAGTACTTC

v_gene: TRBV4-1
j_gene: TRBJ2-5
d_gene: TRBD2
abundance: NA
len: 18
CDR3aa: CAISQSRGPAGGEETQYF
CDR3nt: TGCGCCATCAGCCAAAGCAGGGGCCCGGCGGGAGGTGAAGAGACCCAGTACTTC

v_gene: TRBV7-4
j_gene: TRBJ2-2
d_gene: NA
abundance: NA
len: 16
CDR3aa: CASSLNGRINTGELFF
CDR3nt: TGTGCCAGCAGCTTAAACGGGCGGATTAACACCGGGGAGCTGTTTTTT

v_gene: TRBV6-1
j_gene: TRBJ2-1
d_gene: TRBD1
abundance: many
len: 15
CDR3aa: CASSETGGFYNEQFF
CDR3nt: TGTGCCAGCAGTGAGACAGGGGGGTTCTACAATGAGCAGTTCTTC

v_gene: TRBV7-3
j_gene: TRBJ2-1
d_gene: NA
abundance: many
len: 19
CDR3aa: CASSYRQGALAGVYNEQFF
CDR3nt: TGTGCCAGCAGCTACCGACAGGGGGCCTTAGCGGGAGTCTACAATGAGCAGTTCTTC

v_gene: TRBV4-1
j_gene: TRBJ1-2
d_gene: NA
abundance: many
len: 15
CDR3aa: CASSQGMVPGYGYTF
CDR3nt: TGCGCCAGCAGCCAAGGCATGGTTCCAGGCTATGGCTACACCTTC

v_gene: TRBV7-2
j_gene: TRBJ2-2
d_gene: NA
abundance: medium-sized
len: 14
CDR3aa: CASSLSRNTGELFF
CDR3nt: TGTGCCAGCAGCTTATCTAGGAACACCGGGGAGCTGTTTTTT

v_gene: TRBV5-4
j_gene: TRBJ1-6
d_gene: NA
abundance: NA
len: 12
CDR3aa: CASSLEGSPLHF
CDR3nt: TGTGCCAGCAGCTTGGAGGGGTCACCCCTCCACTTT

v_gene: TRBV19
j_gene: TRBJ2-7
d_gene: NA
abundance: NA
len: 17
CDR3aa: CASSLTGLPPTYYEQYF
CDR3nt: TGTGCCAGTAGTCTTACAGGGCTTCCTCCGACCTACTACGAGCAGTACTTC

v_gene: TRBV20-1
j_gene: TRBJ2-7
d_gene: TRBD2
abundance: many
len: 17
CDR3aa: CSARLDRRTSGVYEQYF
CDR3nt: TGCAGTGCTAGACTAGACCGTCGAACTAGCGGGGTTTACGAGCAGTACTTC